This TCR beta chain stems from a study of CD8 T cells in ankylosing spondylitis. With V trimmed by 8 bases and J by 4 bases, 15 bases remained unmatched. CDR1 is SEHNR, CDR2 FQNEAQ, per germline (reference sequence). There are 16 residues in the CDR3. This clonotype was seen more than once but under ten times. TCRdb analysed the 5' RACE reads with MiXCR anew, one entry per CDR3 protein. The sample carries about 320,000 distinct CDR3 sequences, roughly 11% recorded once. The source material was blood, either unsorted or a sorted T cell fraction (not recorded which). V is TRBV7-9 and J is TRBJ2-7; 9 bases match TRBD1. This sequence originates from a female donor with ankylosing spondylitis or in good health (not recorded which). The DNA of the CDR3 is TGTGCCAGCCGCGCCGGAGGGGACAGGGACGTTTACGAGCAGTACTTC. Translating it yields CASRAGGDRDVYEQYF.